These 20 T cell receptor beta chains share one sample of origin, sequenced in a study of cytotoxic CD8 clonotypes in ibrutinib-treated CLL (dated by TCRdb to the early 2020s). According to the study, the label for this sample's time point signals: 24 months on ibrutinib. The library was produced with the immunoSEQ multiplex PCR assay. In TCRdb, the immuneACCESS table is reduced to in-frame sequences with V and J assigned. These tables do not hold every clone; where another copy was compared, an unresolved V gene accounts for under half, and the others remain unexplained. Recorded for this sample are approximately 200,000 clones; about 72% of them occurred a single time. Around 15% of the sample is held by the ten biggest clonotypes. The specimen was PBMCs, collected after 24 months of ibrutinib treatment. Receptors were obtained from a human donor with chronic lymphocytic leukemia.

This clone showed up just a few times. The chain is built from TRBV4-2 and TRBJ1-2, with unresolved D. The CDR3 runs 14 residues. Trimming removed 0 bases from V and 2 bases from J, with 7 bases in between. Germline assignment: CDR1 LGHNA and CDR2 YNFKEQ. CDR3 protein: CASSQEQGNYGYTF. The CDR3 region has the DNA TGTGCCAGCAGCCAAGAACAAGGGAACTATGGCTACACCTTC.

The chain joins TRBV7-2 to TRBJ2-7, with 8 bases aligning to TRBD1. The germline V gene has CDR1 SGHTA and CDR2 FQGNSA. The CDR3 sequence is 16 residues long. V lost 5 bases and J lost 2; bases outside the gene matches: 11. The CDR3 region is CASSLLDRVRTYEQYF. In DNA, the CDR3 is TGTGCCAGCAGCCTCCTGGACAGGGTACGGACCTACGAGCAGTACTTC.

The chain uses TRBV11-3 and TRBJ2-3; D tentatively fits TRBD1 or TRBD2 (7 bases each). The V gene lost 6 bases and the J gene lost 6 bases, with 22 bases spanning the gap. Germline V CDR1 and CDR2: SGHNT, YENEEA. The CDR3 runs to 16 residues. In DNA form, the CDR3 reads TGTGCCAGCAGTCGCCAAGGGGGCGGGAGTGGGGATACGCAGTATTTT. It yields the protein CASSRQGGGSGDTQYF. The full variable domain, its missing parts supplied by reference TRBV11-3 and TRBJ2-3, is EAGVVQSPRYKIIEKKQPVAFWCNPISGHNTLYWYLQNLGQGPELLIRYENEEAVDDSQLPKDRFSAERLKGVDSTLKIQPAELGDSAVYLCASSRQGGGSGDTQYFGPGTRLTVL.

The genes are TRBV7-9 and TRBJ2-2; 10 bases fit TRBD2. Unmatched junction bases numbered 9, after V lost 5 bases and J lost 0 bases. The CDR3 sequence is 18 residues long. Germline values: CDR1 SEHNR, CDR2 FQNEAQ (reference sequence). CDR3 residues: CASSKPGLASTNTGELFF. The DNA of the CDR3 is TGTGCCAGCAGCAAACCGGGACTAGCGTCCACGAACACCGGGGAGCTGTTTTTT.

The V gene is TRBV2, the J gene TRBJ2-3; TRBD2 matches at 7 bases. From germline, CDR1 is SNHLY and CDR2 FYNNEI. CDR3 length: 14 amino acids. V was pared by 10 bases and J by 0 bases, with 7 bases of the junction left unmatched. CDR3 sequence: CATSGGSSTDTQYF. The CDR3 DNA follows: TGTGCCACCTCCGGGGGGTCTAGCACAGATACGCAGTATTTT.

CDR3 region: CASSQTDTGNTIYF. As DNA, the CDR3 is TGCGCCAGCAGCCAAACCGACACTGGAAACACCATATATTTT. V and J are TRBV4-3 and TRBJ1-3; D gene uncertain. The V end was cut by 2 bases, the J end by 2 bases, with 7 bases between. Germline CDR1 and CDR2: LGHNA and YSLEER. The CDR3 loop spans 14 amino acids.

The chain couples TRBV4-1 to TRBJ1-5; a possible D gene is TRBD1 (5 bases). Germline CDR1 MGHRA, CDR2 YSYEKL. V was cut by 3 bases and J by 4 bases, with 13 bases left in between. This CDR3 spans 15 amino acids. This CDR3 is CASSHELTVNQPQHF. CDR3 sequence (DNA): TGCGCCAGCAGCCATGAACTGACAGTGAATCAGCCCCAGCATTTT.

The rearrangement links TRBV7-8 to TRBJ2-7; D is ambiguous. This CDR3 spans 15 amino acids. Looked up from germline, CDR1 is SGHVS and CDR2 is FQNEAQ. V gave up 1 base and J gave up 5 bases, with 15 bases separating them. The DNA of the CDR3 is TGTGCCAGCAGCTTAGGGGCTGCTACAGTCCACGAGCAGTACTTC. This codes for CASSLGAATVHEQYF.

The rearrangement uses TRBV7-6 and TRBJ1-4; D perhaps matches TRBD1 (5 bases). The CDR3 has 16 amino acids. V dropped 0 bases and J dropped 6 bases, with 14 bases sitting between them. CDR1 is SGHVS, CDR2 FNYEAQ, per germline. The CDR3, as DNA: TGTGCCAGCAGCTTAGCGCCCGAGGGGTCGGATGAAAAACTGTTTTTT. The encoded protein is CASSLAPEGSDEKLFF.

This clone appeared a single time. The CDR3 reads CASSSRTGGNYEQYF. CDR3 nucleotides: TGTGCCAGCAGCTCGCGGACAGGGGGTAACTACGAGCAGTACTTC. V gene TRBV7-2 combines with J gene TRBJ2-7, with 10 bases aligning to TRBD1. The CDR3 is 15 residues long. The trim removed 4 bases at V and 3 bases at J, leaving 6 bases unmatched. Germline loops: CDR1 SGHTA, CDR2 FQGNSA.

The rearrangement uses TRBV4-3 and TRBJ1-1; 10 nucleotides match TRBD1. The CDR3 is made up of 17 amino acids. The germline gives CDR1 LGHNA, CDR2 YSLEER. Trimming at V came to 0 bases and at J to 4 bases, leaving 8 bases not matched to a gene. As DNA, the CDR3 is TGCGCCAGCAGCCAAGACCCGGGACAGGGGAGTGTCACTGAAGCTTTCTTT. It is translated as CASSQDPGQGSVTEAFF.

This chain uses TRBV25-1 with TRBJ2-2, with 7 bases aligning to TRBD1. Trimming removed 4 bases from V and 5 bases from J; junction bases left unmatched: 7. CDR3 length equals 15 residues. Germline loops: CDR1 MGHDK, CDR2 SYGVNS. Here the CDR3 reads CASSARDRPTGELFF. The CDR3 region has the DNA TGTGCCAGCAGTGCCCGGGACAGACCTACCGGGGAGCTGTTTTTT.

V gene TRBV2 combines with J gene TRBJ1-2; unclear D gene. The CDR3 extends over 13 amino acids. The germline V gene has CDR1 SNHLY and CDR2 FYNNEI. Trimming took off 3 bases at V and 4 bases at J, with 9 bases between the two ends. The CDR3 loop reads CASSDEQSYGYTF. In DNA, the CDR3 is TGTGCCAGCAGTGATGAACAAAGCTATGGCTACACCTTC.

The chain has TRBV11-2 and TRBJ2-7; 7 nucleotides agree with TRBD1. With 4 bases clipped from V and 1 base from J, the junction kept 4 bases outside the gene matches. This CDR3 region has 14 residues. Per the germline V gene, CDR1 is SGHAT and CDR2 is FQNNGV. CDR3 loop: CASSWGTASYEQYF. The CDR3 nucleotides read TGTGCCAGCAGCTGGGGGACAGCTTCCTACGAGCAGTACTTC.

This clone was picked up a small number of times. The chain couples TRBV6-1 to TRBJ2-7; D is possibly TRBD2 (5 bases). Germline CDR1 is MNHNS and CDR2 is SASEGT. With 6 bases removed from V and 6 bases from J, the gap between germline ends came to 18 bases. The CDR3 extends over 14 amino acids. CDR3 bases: TGTGCCAGCAGAGCCCGGGGAAATTCCCCCGAGCAGTACTTC. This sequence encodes CASRARGNSPEQYF.

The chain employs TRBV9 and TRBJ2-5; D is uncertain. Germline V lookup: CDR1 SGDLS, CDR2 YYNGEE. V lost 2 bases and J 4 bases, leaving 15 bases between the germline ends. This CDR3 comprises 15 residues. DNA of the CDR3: TGTGCCAGCAGCGTTGGAGCCTTAATGGGAGAGACCCAGTACTTC. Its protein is CASSVGALMGETQYF.

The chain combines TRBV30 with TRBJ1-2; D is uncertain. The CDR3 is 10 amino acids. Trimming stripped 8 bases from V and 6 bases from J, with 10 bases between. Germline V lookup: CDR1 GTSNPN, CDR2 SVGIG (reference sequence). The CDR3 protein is CAEEQDGYTF. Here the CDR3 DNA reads TGTGCCGAGGAGCAGGATGGCTACACCTTC.

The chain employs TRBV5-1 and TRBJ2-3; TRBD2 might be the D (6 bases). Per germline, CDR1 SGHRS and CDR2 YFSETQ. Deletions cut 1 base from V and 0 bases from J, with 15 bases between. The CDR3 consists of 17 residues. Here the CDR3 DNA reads TGCGCCAGCAGCTTGATGGACTACCAAGGGAGCACAGATACGCAGTATTTT. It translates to CASSLMDYQGSTDTQYF. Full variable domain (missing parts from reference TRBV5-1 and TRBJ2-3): KAGVTQTPRYLIKTRGQQVTLSCSPISGHRSVSWYQQTPGQGLQFLFEYFSETQRNKGNFPGRFSGRQFSNSRSEMNVSTLELGDSALYLCASSLMDYQGSTDTQYFGPGTRLTVL.

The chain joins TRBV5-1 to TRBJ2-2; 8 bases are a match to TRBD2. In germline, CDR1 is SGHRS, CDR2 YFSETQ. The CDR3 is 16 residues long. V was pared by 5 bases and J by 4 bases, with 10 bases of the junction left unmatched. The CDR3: CASRLRLASSTGELFF. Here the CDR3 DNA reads TGCGCCAGCAGACTTAGACTAGCGAGCTCCACCGGGGAGCTGTTTTTT.

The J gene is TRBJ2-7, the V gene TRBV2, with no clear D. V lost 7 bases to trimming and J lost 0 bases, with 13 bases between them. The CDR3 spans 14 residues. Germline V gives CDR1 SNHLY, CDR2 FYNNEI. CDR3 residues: CASKFSELSYEQYF. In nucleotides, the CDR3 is TGTGCCAGCAAATTTTCTGAACTCTCCTACGAGCAGTACTTC.